The rows below give T cell receptor beta chains drawn from one sample of a study of shared clonotypes between healthy human individuals. The repertoire was sequenced with immunoSEQ multiplex PCR; TCRdb's copy has only in-frame clones and lacks some. The sample consists of 2 million to 2.5 million clones, over 85% of them appearing once. Input material: naive CD8+ T cells sorted from blood. Every receptor here comes from a man aged 18-30 years in good health. Each CDR3 is given without its conserved first and last residue. The order of the fields is CDR3 protein, J gene, V gene.

ASSLGVTGDNEQF,TRBJ2-1,TRBV13
ASSWTAGGEKLF,TRBJ1-4,TRBV27
ASTPGLSFYEQY,TRBJ2-7,TRBV2
ASSHGVLTNSYEQY,TRBJ2-7,TRBV4-3
ASSPAEGDYGYT,TRBJ1-2,TRBV7-8
ASGVASSYEQY,TRBJ2-7,TRBV6-5
ASSVKQTGDYGYT,TRBJ1-2,TRBV9
SVDAESTDTQY,TRBJ2-3,TRBV29-1
ASSLAGGSDTQY,TRBJ2-3,TRBV7-3
ASSVFGSNTEAF,TRBJ1-1,TRBV9
ASSFGTETMEQY,TRBJ2-7,TRBV5-1
ASSPQGVGNTIY,TRBJ1-3,TRBV13
ASSAPTSSNEQF,TRBJ2-1,TRBV9
ASKLTSGNEQF,TRBJ2-1,TRBV2
ASSQDYRERDYGYT,TRBJ1-2,TRBV11-2
ASSLAANSYNEQF,TRBJ2-1,TRBV27
ASSEYDFSGGARDTQY,TRBJ2-3,TRBV25-1
ASSFRTGVYEQY,TRBJ2-7,TRBV28
ASSLTISYEQY,TRBJ2-7,TRBV4-1
ASSQSQAWGTTDTQY,TRBJ2-3,TRBV4-2
AWSADRDTEAF,TRBJ1-1,TRBV30
ASSLAPGLAGGISYEQY,TRBJ2-7,TRBV7-2
ASSLYGDKAF,TRBJ1-1,TRBV28
AISDSEIGTDTQY,TRBJ2-3,TRBV10-3
ASTLGGYGTYEQY,TRBJ2-7,TRBV5-8
ASSKKQGENQPQH,TRBJ1-5,TRBV27
ASSFQDISNYGYT,TRBJ1-2,TRBV5-1
AIGTMGGLDYGYT,TRBJ1-2,TRBV10-3
SVGESGANVLT,TRBJ2-6,TRBV29-1
ASSLKGSYEQY,TRBJ2-7,TRBV5-5
AISESRFEQF,TRBJ2-1,TRBV10-3
ASTASGGGTYNEQF,TRBJ2-1,TRBV28